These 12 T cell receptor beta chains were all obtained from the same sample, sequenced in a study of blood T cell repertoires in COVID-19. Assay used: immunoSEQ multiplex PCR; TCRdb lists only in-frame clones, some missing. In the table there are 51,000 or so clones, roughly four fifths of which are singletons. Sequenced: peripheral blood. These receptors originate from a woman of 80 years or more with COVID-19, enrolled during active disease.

The CDR3 loop reads CASRATSGRGTDTQYF. As DNA, the CDR3 is TGTGCCAGCAGGGCGACTAGCGGGAGGGGGACAGATACGCAGTATTTT. The chain employs TRBV2 and TRBJ2-3; 14 positions match TRBD2. Looked up from germline, CDR1 is SNHLY and CDR2 is FYNNEI. The length of the CDR3 is 16 residues. Losses at the gene ends were 6 bases for V and 3 bases for J; bases not matched to a gene: 5.

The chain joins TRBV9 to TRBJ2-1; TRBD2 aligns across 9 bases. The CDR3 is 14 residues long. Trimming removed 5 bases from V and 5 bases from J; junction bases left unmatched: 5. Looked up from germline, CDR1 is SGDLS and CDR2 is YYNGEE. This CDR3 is CASRAGGFHNEQFF. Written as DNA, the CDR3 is TGTGCCAGCAGGGCGGGAGGGTTCCACAATGAGCAGTTCTTC.

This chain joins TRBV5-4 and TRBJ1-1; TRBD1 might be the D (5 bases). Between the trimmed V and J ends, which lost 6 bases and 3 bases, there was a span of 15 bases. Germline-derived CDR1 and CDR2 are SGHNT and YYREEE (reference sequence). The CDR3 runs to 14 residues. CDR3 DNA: TGTGCCAGCAAGGTTTGGGGCCAGGACACTGAAGCTTTCTTT. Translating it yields CASKVWGQDTEAFF.

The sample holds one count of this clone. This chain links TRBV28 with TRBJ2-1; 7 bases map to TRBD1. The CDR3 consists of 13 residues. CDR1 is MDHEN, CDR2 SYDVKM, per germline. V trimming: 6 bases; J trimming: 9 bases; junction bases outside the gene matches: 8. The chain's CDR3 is CASREQGEREQFF. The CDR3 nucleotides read TGTGCCAGCAGGGAGCAGGGGGAGCGTGAGCAGTTCTTC. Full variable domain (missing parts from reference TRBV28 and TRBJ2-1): DVKVTQSSRYLVKRTGEKVFLECVQDMDHENMFWYRQDPGLGLRLIYFSYDVKMKEKGDIPEGYSVSREKKERFSLILESASTNQTSMYLCASREQGEREQFFGPGTRLTVL.

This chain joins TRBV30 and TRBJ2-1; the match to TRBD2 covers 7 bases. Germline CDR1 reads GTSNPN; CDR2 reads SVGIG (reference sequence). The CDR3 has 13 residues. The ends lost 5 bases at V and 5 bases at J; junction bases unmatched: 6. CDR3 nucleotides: TGTGCCTGGTCTCTAGCGGAACACAATGAGCAGTTCTTC. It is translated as CAWSLAEHNEQFF.

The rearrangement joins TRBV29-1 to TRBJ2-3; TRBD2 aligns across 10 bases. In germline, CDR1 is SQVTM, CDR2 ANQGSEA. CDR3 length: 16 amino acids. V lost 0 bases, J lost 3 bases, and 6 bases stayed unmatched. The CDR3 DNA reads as TGCAGCGTTGAAGAACCAGCGGGAGGGAGAACAGATACGCAGTATTTT. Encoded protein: CSVEEPAGGRTDTQYF.

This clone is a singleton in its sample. The DNA for the CDR3 is TGTGCCAGCGGGACAGGGGGGTCGGGTACGCAGTATTTT. Encoded protein: CASGTGGSGTQYF. V usage is TRBV19 and J usage is TRBJ2-3; TRBD1 agrees at 11 bases. CDR1 and CDR2 from the germline V gene are LNHDA and SQIVND (reference sequence). This CDR3 is built from 13 residues. J lost 8 bases, V lost 9 bases, and 7 bases had no gene match. Based on the CDR3 plus reference TRBV19 and TRBJ2-3, the full variable domain is DGGITQSPKYLFRKEGQNVTLSCEQNLNHDAMYWYRQDPGQGLRLIYYSQIVNDFQKGDIAEGYSVSREKKESFPLTVTSAQKNPTAFYLCASGTGGSGTQYFGPGTRLTVL.

CDR3 region: CASVSPEKLFF. CDR3 sequence (DNA): TGCGCCAGCGTATCCCCCGAAAAACTGTTTTTT. This sequence joins TRBV23-1 and TRBJ1-4, with D uncertain. TRBV23-1 is an open reading frame, and its role is uncertain. This CDR3 contains 11 residues. Trimming removed 8 bases at V and 8 bases at J, with 9 bases between.

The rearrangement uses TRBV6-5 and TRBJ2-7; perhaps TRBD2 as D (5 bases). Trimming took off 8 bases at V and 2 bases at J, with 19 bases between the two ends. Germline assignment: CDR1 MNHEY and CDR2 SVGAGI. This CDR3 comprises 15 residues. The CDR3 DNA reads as TGTGCCAGCCGCCTAGTGGTGGAGGCCGCCTACGAGCAGTACTTC. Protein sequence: CASRLVVEAAYEQYF.

CDR3 sequence reads: CAAGVGYTF. Written as DNA, the CDR3 is TGTGCCGCGGGTGTCGGCTACACCTTC. V gene TRBV7-9 combines with J gene TRBJ1-2; no reliable D call. In germline, CDR1 is SEHNR, CDR2 FQNEAQ (reference sequence). The CDR3 contains 9 residues. The V end lost 11 bases, the J end lost 8 bases, and 9 bases lay between the germline ends. Filled out from reference TRBV7-9 and TRBJ1-2, the complete variable domain reads DTGVSQNPRHKITKRGQNVTFRCDPISEHNRLYWYRQTLGQGPEFLTYFQNEAQLEKSRLLSDRFSAERPKGSFSTLEIQRTEQGDSAMYLCAAGVGYTFGSGTRLTVV.

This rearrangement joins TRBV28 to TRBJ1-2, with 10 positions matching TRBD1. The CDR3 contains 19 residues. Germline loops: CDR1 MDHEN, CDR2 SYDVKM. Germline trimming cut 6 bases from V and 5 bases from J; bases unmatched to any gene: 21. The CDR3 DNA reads TGTGCCAGCAGACGACCTTTAGGGACAGGGGCCGGAGAGGGGTATGGCTACACCTTC. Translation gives CASRRPLGTGAGEGYGYTF.

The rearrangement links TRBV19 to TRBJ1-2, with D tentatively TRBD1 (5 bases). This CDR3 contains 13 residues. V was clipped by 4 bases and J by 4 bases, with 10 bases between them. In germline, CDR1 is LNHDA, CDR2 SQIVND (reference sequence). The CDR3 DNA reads TGTGCCAGTAGTACTCAGGGTGTCTATGGCTACACCTTC. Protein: CASSTQGVYGYTF.